This record looks at one T cell receptor beta chain sequence and its context. What it recognizes is unknown. The sample belongs to a study of cytomegalovirus exposure and HLA in healthy donors. Study-level results: Upon later analysis, TCR association rates were observed to vary by HLA locus, being highest for DRB1 and lowest for HLA-C. HLA-A and HLA-B allele assignments for most subjects were reportedly predicted accurately using TCR beta sequences.

A multiplex PCR was run with 60 Vbeta primers and 13 Jbeta primers. TCRdb keeps only in-frame clones here, not all; method: immunoSEQ multiplex PCR. Among approximately 220,000 clones listed, over 60% were seen once. Germline V gene lookup returns CDR1 MNHEY and CDR2 SMNVEV (reference sequence). The length of the CDR3 is 14 residues. The V gene lost 6 bases and the J gene lost 0 bases, with 9 bases spanning the gap. Sequences were obtained from PBMCs. This receptor was obtained from a man aged 18 to 29 in good health and CMV-seronegative. The J gene is TRBJ2-4, the V gene TRBV27; TRBD2 is a possible D gene (6 bases). CDR3 sequence: CASSPGVAKNIQYF. CDR3 coding DNA: TGTGCCAGCAGCCCGGGGGTAGCCAAAAACATTCAGTACTTC.